This entry lists 20 T cell receptor beta chains sequenced from one sample in a study of Tregs in tolerant kidney transplant recipients (dated by TCRdb to 2018 to 2020). The library was made by the immunoSEQ multiplex PCR assay. In its TCRdb copy, this immuneACCESS table keeps in-frame sequences only and misses some clones. Where compared with another copy, unresolved V genes explain less than half of these, and the others have no known cause. Within this sample are tens of thousands of clones, with roughly 84% of them counted one time only. Roughly 4% of the sample lies in the top ten. The sequenced sample was CD4+ T cells from blood. The receptors stem from a human donor in good health.

This chain links TRBV7-6 with TRBJ2-1; D is unresolved. V lost 0 bases and J lost 0, with 9 bases in between. Germline V gene lookup returns CDR1 SGHVS and CDR2 FNYEAQ. The CDR3 loop spans 16 amino acids. CDR3 in DNA: TGTGCCAGCAGCTTAGCGCCCATGAACTCCTACAATGAGCAGTTCTTC. Translated, it gives CASSLAPMNSYNEQFF.

This sequence joins TRBV15 and TRBJ1-4; possibly TRBD1 for D (6 bases). Trimming left V 0 bases short and J 0 bases short, with 11 bases between. CDR1 and CDR2 from the germline V gene are LNHNV and YYDKDF (reference sequence). This CDR3 contains 17 residues. This CDR3 is CATSRDPPGATNEKLFF. CDR3 DNA: TGTGCCACCAGCAGAGATCCCCCAGGGGCAACTAATGAAAAACTGTTTTTT.

The genes are TRBV18 and TRBJ2-5; possibly TRBD1 for D (6 bases). Germline-derived CDR1 and CDR2 are KGHSH and LQKENI. The V end was cut by 1 base, the J end by 5 bases, with 11 bases between. The CDR3 length is 14 residues. CDR3 sequence: CASSPLGGYETQYF. The CDR3, as DNA: TGTGCCAGCTCACCACTTGGGGGCTACGAGACCCAGTACTTC.

V gene TRBV4-1 combines with J gene TRBJ2-3; possible D gene TRBD1, 6 bases. CDR1 and CDR2 (germline): MGHRA, YSYEKL. The ends were cut back, 4 bases at V and 5 bases at J, with 16 bases in the middle. The length of the CDR3 is 15 residues. In DNA form, the CDR3 reads TGCGCCAGCAGCCGGCCAGGGGCTCGACGAGATACGCAGTATTTT. Its protein product is CASSRPGARRDTQYF.

The rearrangement links TRBV5-1 to TRBJ1-4; D remains unclear. The germline CDR1 and CDR2 sequences are SGHRS and YFSETQ. The germline V and J ends were trimmed by 0 bases and 8 bases, with 14 bases remaining between them. CDR3 length equals 15 residues. DNA of the CDR3: TGCGCCAGCAGCTTGGCACGACTATCAGGAGAAAAACTGTTTTTT. It yields the protein CASSLARLSGEKLFF. The whole variable domain, filled in from reference TRBV5-1 and TRBJ1-4, reads KAGVTQTPRYLIKTRGQQVTLSCSPISGHRSVSWYQQTPGQGLQFLFEYFSETQRNKGNFPGRFSGRQFSNSRSEMNVSTLELGDSALYLCASSLARLSGEKLFFGSGTQLSVL.

The chain carries TRBV10-3 and TRBJ1-5, with D possibly being TRBD1 (5 bases). There are 16 residues in the CDR3. The germline V and J ends were trimmed by 0 bases and 0 bases, with 9 bases remaining between them. In germline, CDR1 is ENHRY, CDR2 SYGVKD. This CDR3 is CAISESTDVSNQPQHF. In nucleotides, the CDR3 is TGTGCCATCAGTGAGTCGACAGACGTTAGCAATCAGCCCCAGCATTTT.

The CDR3 reads CASSVGGAYEQYF. CDR3 DNA: TGTGCCAGCAGTGTCGGGGGCGCATACGAGCAGTACTTC. The chain links TRBV6-1 to TRBJ2-7, with D perhaps assigned TRBD1 or TRBD2 (6 bases each). The length of the CDR3 is 13 residues. From germline, CDR1 is MNHNS and CDR2 SASEGT. Trimming took 4 bases from V and 4 from J, leaving 11 bases between them.

The CDR3 loop is CASSFHGTGGELFF. The DNA for the CDR3 is TGTGCCAGCAGCTTCCACGGCACAGGCGGGGAGCTGTTTTTT. The gene calls are TRBV11-1 and TRBJ2-2, with D perhaps TRBD1 (5 bases). The CDR3 contains 14 residues. Looked up from germline, CDR1 is SGHAT and CDR2 is FQDESV (reference sequence). V shed 3 bases and J shed 7 bases, with 12 bases lying between them. The full variable domain, in which reference TRBV11-1 and TRBJ2-2 provide the parts outside the CDR3, is EAEVAQSPRYKITEKSQAVAFWCDPISGHATLYWYRQILGQGPELLVQFQDESVVDDSQLPKDRFSAERLKGVDSTLKIQPAELGDSAMYLCASSFHGTGGELFFGEGSRLTVL.

The chain employs TRBV11-2 and TRBJ2-3; D is ambiguous. Germline V gene sequence: CDR1 SGHAT, CDR2 FQNNGV. Trimming pared 5 bases from V and 2 bases from J, leaving 17 bases between. The CDR3 is made up of 16 amino acids. The CDR3 nucleotides read TGTGCCAGCAGCCTAAGACCGGGTCCACACACAGATACGCAGTATTTT. It yields the protein CASSLRPGPHTDTQYF.

V and J are TRBV5-8 and TRBJ2-1, with D possibly matching TRBD2 (6 bases). The CDR3 extends over 14 amino acids. V dropped 3 bases and J dropped 8 bases, with 15 bases sitting between them. Looked up from germline, CDR1 is SGHTS and CDR2 is YDEGEE. The CDR3 nucleotides are TGTGCCAGCAGCTGGAAGGTGACTAGTCATGAGCAGTTCTTC. As protein: CASSWKVTSHEQFF.

The V and J genes are TRBV29-1 and TRBJ2-4, with TRBD1 identical over 8 bases. Germline trimming cut 3 bases from V and 8 bases from J; bases unmatched to any gene: 6. The CDR3 runs to 13 residues. Germline CDR1 reads SQVTM; CDR2 reads ANQGSEA. CDR3 loop: CSVDGQGLDIQYF. CDR3 bases: TGCAGCGTTGACGGACAGGGATTGGACATTCAGTACTTC.

The J gene is TRBJ1-5, the V gene TRBV28, with unresolved D. The ends were cut back, 7 bases at V and 2 bases at J, with 15 bases in the middle. This CDR3 is 15 amino acids long. Germline V gene sequence: CDR1 MDHEN, CDR2 SYDVKM. DNA of the CDR3: TGTGCCAGCAACCTTCTTAACCGAGGCAATCAGCCCCAGCATTTT. Amino acids: CASNLLNRGNQPQHF. The complete variable domain, with remaining parts taken from reference TRBV28 and TRBJ1-5, reads DVKVTQSSRYLVKRTGEKVFLECVQDMDHENMFWYRQDPGLGLRLIYFSYDVKMKEKGDIPEGYSVSREKKERFSLILESASTNQTSMYLCASNLLNRGNQPQHFGDGTRLSIL.

This chain uses TRBV27 with TRBJ2-3; 11 bases align to TRBD1. CDR1 is MNHEY, CDR2 SMNVEV, per germline (reference sequence). The CDR3 is made up of 17 amino acids. J lost 5 bases, V lost 3 bases, and 10 bases had no gene match. CDR3 in amino acids: CASSFNRDRGDQDTQYF. The CDR3 nucleotides are TGTGCCAGCAGTTTTAACCGGGACAGGGGGGATCAAGATACGCAGTATTTT.

The V and J genes are TRBV5-1 and TRBJ2-5; possible D gene TRBD1, 7 bases. The ends were cut back, 0 bases at V and 1 base at J, with 10 bases in the middle. CDR3 length equals 15 residues. In germline, CDR1 is SGHRS, CDR2 YFSETQ. Written as DNA, the CDR3 is TGCGCCAGCAGCTTGGGGCAGGGGGGCCAAGAGACCCAGTACTTC. It codes for CASSLGQGGQETQYF. The whole variable domain, filled in from reference TRBV5-1 and TRBJ2-5, reads KAGVTQTPRYLIKTRGQQVTLSCSPISGHRSVSWYQQTPGQGLQFLFEYFSETQRNKGNFPGRFSGRQFSNSRSEMNVSTLELGDSALYLCASSLGQGGQETQYFGPGTRLLVL.

This chain uses TRBV7-2 with TRBJ2-4; possibly TRBD2 for D (6 bases). V gave up 3 bases and J gave up 11 bases, with 11 bases separating them. This CDR3 has 12 residues. Germline V CDR1 and CDR2: SGHTA, FQGNSA. CDR3 amino acids: CASSFSGGVQYF. As DNA, the CDR3 is TGTGCCAGCAGCTTTAGCGGAGGGGTTCAGTACTTC.

The CDR3 nucleotides are TGCGCCAGCAGCCGCCTAGGACTAGCTCCTTCCTACGAGCAGTACTTC. The encoded protein is CASSRLGLAPSYEQYF. The V and J genes are TRBV4-1 and TRBJ2-7; the match to TRBD2 covers 8 bases. V lost 4 bases, J lost 1 base, and 9 bases stayed unmatched. CDR1 and CDR2 from the germline V gene are MGHRA and YSYEKL. CDR3 length equals 16 residues.

This sequence joins TRBV10-3 and TRBJ2-2; tentatively, D is TRBD1 (5 bases). This CDR3 is built from 14 residues. V shed 7 bases and J shed 3 bases, with 12 bases lying between them. Germline values: CDR1 ENHRY, CDR2 SYGVKD. The CDR3, as DNA: TGTGCCATCAACAGTGACAGAGACACCGGGGAGCTGTTTTTT. Translation: CAINSDRDTGELFF.

The chain carries TRBV7-6 and TRBJ2-1, with D perhaps given as TRBD1 or TRBD2 (5 bases each). This CDR3 has 15 amino acids. Germline V gene lookup returns CDR1 SGHVS and CDR2 FNYEAQ. Trimming removed 5 bases from V and 4 bases from J, with 15 bases in between. CDR3 coding DNA: TGTGCCAGCAGCCTCTGGGGGAGTGGATACAATGAGCAGTTCTTC. As protein: CASSLWGSGYNEQFF.

This chain links TRBV30 with TRBJ2-7; D is unclear. The V end was cut by 2 bases, the J end by 5 bases, with 10 bases between. The length of the CDR3 is 12 residues. CDR1 is GTSNPN and CDR2 is SVGIG in the germline V gene (reference sequence). The CDR3 nucleotides are TGTGCCTGGAGTTGGGGTCGTCACGAGCAGTACTTC. It specifies CAWSWGRHEQYF.

The chain has TRBV29-1 and TRBJ2-3; maybe TRBD1 (6 bases). The CDR3 loop spans 14 amino acids. With 7 bases removed from V and 1 base from J, the gap between germline ends came to 15 bases. Germline V gives CDR1 SQVTM, CDR2 ANQGSEA. This CDR3 is CSARGISGTDTQYF. CDR3 coding DNA: TGCAGCGCCAGGGGCATAAGTGGCACAGATACGCAGTATTTT.